Listed below are T cell receptor beta chains from one sample, sequenced in a study of cytomegalovirus exposure and HLA in healthy donors. Method: immunoSEQ multiplex PCR; TCRdb's copy keeps in-frame clones and lacks some. There are more than 20,000 clones in the sample; around 97% occur only once, and roughly a tenth lies in the top ten. The sequenced sample was PBMCs. The receptors originated from a young man in good health and CMV-seropositive. Each CDR3 is given with its conserved first and last residue. D genes are given only for firm matches. Rows may omit the clone size; those that give it use once, few, many or a size class.

abundance	j_gene	d_gene	v_gene	CDR3aa	CDR3nt
NA	TRBJ2-1	TRBD2	TRBV7-3	CASSHMGEGWNEQFF	TGTGCCAGCAGCCATATGGGGGAGGGTTGGAATGAGCAGTTCTTC
NA	TRBJ1-5	TRBD1	TRBV2	CASSQDRVGNQPQHF	TGTGCCAGCAGTCAGGACAGGGTTGGCAATCAGCCCCAGCATTTT
NA	TRBJ2-7	TRBD2	TRBV5-4	CASSSLAGVSYEQYF	TGTGCCAGCAGTTCCCTAGCGGGAGTCTCCTACGAGCAGTACTTC
NA	TRBJ2-7	NA	TRBV11-3	CASSFLFGYEQYF	TGTGCCAGCAGCTTTCTCTTCGGGTACGAGCAGTACTTC
NA	TRBJ2-5	NA	TRBV2	CASSPTTETQYF	TGTGCCAGCAGTCCCACTACCGAGACCCAGTACTTC
NA	TRBJ2-3	NA	TRBV7-9	CASSTLKGGRTATDTQYF	TGTGCCAGCAGCACCCTGAAAGGCGGCAGAACTGCGACAGATACGCAGTATTTT
NA	TRBJ2-1	TRBD1	TRBV29-1	CSVQQGSRDYYNEQFF	TGCAGCGTTCAACAGGGGTCGAGAGACTATTACAATGAGCAGTTCTTC
NA	TRBJ2-3	NA	TRBV15	CATSRDWQSTDTQYF	TGTGCCACCAGCAGAGATTGGCAGAGCACAGATACGCAGTATTTT
NA	TRBJ1-2	TRBD1	TRBV6-5	CASSPGTDYGYTF	TGTGCCAGCAGCCCCGGGACAGACTATGGCTACACCTTC
NA	TRBJ2-7	NA	TRBV7-6	CASSLGEIYEQYF	TGTGCCAGCAGCTTAGGAGAAATCTACGAGCAGTACTTC
once	TRBJ2-1	TRBD2	TRBV30	CAWSVSGAYNEQFF	TGTGCCTGGAGTGTGAGCGGGGCGTACAATGAGCAGTTCTTC
NA	TRBJ1-1	NA	TRBV20-1	CSANRAEAFF	TGCAGTGCTAACCGAGCTGAAGCTTTCTTT
once	TRBJ2-7	TRBD2	TRBV7-2	CASSSVAGGSTEQYF	TGTGCCAGCAGCTCAGTAGCGGGAGGGAGTACCGAGCAGTACTTC
NA	TRBJ1-1	NA	TRBV18	CASSPRGRPEAFF	TGTGCCAGCTCACCACGGGGGCGGCCTGAAGCTTTCTTT
NA	TRBJ1-5	NA	TRBV18	CASSPRVKAPGQPQHF	TGTGCCAGCTCACCACGAGTTAAGGCCCCAGGGCAGCCCCAGCATTTT
NA	TRBJ2-7	TRBD2	TRBV7-2	CASSLELAGGGEQYF	TGTGCCAGCAGCTTAGAACTAGCGGGAGGGGGCGAGCAGTACTTC
NA	TRBJ2-3	NA	TRBV5-1	CASSLRGVGTDTQYF	TGCGCCAGCAGCTTGAGAGGAGTAGGCACAGATACGCAGTATTTT
NA	TRBJ2-1	NA	TRBV7-2	CASSLLRANEQFF	TGTGCCAGCAGCCTCCTCAGGGCCAATGAGCAGTTCTTC
NA	TRBJ2-7	TRBD2	TRBV14	CASSQESGLAEPSSYEQYF	TGTGCCAGCAGCCAAGAGTCGGGACTAGCGGAGCCGAGCTCCTACGAGCAGTACTTC
few	TRBJ2-7	NA	TRBV4-3	CASSQDLPLDTALFSYEQYF	TGCGCCAGCAGCCAAGATTTACCTCTTGACACCGCCCTTTTTTCCTACGAGCAGTACTTC
NA	TRBJ2-3	NA	TRBV6-6	CASSYTTGGADTQYF	TGTGCCAGCAGTTACACAACAGGCGGGGCAGATACGCAGTATTTT
NA	TRBJ2-1	TRBD2	TRBV5-1	CASSLTASGSYNEQFF	TGCGCCAGCAGCTTGACCGCTAGCGGTTCCTACAATGAGCAGTTCTTC
once	TRBJ2-7	NA	TRBV4-3	CASSQDRGTGYEQYF	TGCGCCAGCAGCCAAGATAGGGGGACGGGTTACGAGCAGTACTTC
NA	TRBJ2-5	TRBD2	TRBV15	CATSSGVGLAGETQYF	TGTGCCACCAGCAGCGGGGTGGGACTAGCGGGAGAGACCCAGTACTTC
NA	TRBJ1-1	TRBD1	TRBV9	CASSGAGTGGSEAFF	TGTGCCAGCAGCGGAGCCGGGACAGGGGGCTCTGAAGCTTTCTTT
NA	TRBJ2-5	TRBD2	TRBV9	CASSVGEGETQYF	TGTGCCAGCAGCGTAGGGGAGGGAGAGACCCAGTACTTC
NA	TRBJ2-1	TRBD2	TRBV7-3	CASSRTSGAHNEQFF	TGTGCCAGCAGCAGGACTAGCGGGGCCCACAATGAGCAGTTCTTC
once	TRBJ1-1	TRBD1	TRBV6-1	CASSATLGTGGNTEAFF	TGTGCCAGCAGTGCAACCCTTGGGACAGGGGGCAACACTGAAGCTTTCTTT
NA	TRBJ2-1	NA	TRBV4-3	CASSLDSYNEQFF	TGCGCCAGCAGCCTGGACAGCTACAATGAGCAGTTCTTC
once	TRBJ1-5	NA	TRBV1	CTSSQDLRGQGWKGYQPQHF	TGCACCAGCAGCCAAGATCTCCGGGGACAGGGGTGGAAGGGGTATCAGCCCCAGCATTTT